This entry lists 8 T cell receptor beta chains sequenced from one sample in a study of blood T cells in healthy people across ages (dated by TCRdb to about 2015). Library prep was done by 5' RACE. The data were produced on an Illumina HiSeq 2500. A second roughly 6 to 12 cycle PCR used a sample-barcoded 5' primer and a J-beta primer mix. Clones were called with MiXCR by TCRdb after fastp trimmed the public reads at Q25, and only in-frame beta chains were retained. Every CDR3 protein is listed once, alongside the most common genes and DNA of its rows. Here the sample has some 1.5 million distinct CDR3 sequences; roughly 27% occur a single time. The top ten hold roughly 8% of the sample. Sequencing input: blood. The receptors here all came from a woman in her thirties in good health.

This sequence joins TRBV5-1 and TRBJ2-3; D is perhaps TRBD1 or TRBD2 (5 bases each). The CDR3 sequence is 16 residues long. V was clipped by 0 bases and J by 5 bases, with 16 bases between them. Germline V lookup: CDR1 SGHRS, CDR2 YFSETQ. CDR3 nucleotide sequence: TGCGCCAGCAGCTTGGAAGTGTGGGGCCGGGGAGATACGCAGTATTTT. As protein: CASSLEVWGRGDTQYF.

The J gene is TRBJ1-2, the V gene TRBV12-3 or TRBV12-4; the match to TRBD1 covers 8 bases. This CDR3 is 16 amino acids long. The ends lost 5 bases at V and 0 bases at J; junction bases unmatched: 8. The CDR3 DNA is TGTGCCAGCAGTCCAACCGGGACAGGAGCTAACTATGGCTACACCTTC. Its translation: CASSPTGTGANYGYTF.

A few counts support this clonotype. This chain links TRBV28 with TRBJ2-1; possible D gene TRBD1, 5 bases. V lost 3 bases and J 15 bases, leaving 15 bases between the germline ends. The CDR3 spans 12 residues. Germline values: CDR1 MDHEN, CDR2 SYDVKM. The CDR3 DNA follows: TGTGCCAGCAGTTTTGGGGCCAGAAGCTGGTTCTTC. Translating it yields CASSFGARSWFF.

This chain links TRBV18 with TRBJ1-2; 10 nucleotides line up with TRBD1. The CDR3 loop spans 15 amino acids. With 5 bases clipped from V and 2 bases from J, the junction kept 5 bases outside the gene matches. CDR1 and CDR2 (germline): KGHSH, LQKENI. The CDR3 DNA sequence: TGTGCCAGCTCATCGGGACAGGGGACGAACTATGGCTACACCTTC. It encodes CASSSGQGTNYGYTF.

The J gene is TRBJ1-2, the V gene TRBV6-6; unclear D gene. CDR3 length: 14 amino acids. Germline V gene data show CDR1 as MNHNY and CDR2 as SVGAGI (reference sequence). V lost 2 bases, J lost 8 bases, and 15 bases lay in between. DNA of the CDR3: TGTGCCAGCAGTTACGGCACAGTGGGGTACGGCTACACCTTC. It specifies CASSYGTVGYGYTF.

The V and J genes are TRBV3-1 and TRBJ1-2; D may be TRBD1 (6 bases). The length of the CDR3 is 13 residues. The germline gives CDR1 LGHDT, CDR2 YNNKEL (reference sequence). V gave up 4 bases and J gave up 8 bases, with 14 bases separating them. CDR3 loop: CASSLQVRGGYTF. As DNA, the CDR3 is TGTGCCAGCAGCCTACAGGTGAGGGGGGGCTACACCTTC.

This clonotype came up many times. This chain links TRBV24-1 with TRBJ2-7, with a tentative D call TRBD2 (6 bases). The CDR3 sequence is 20 residues long. Trimming shortened V by 0 bases and J by 6 bases, and 29 bases separated the two germline ends. Germline loops: CDR1 KGHDR, CDR2 SFDVKD. Here the CDR3 DNA reads TGTGCCACCAGTGATTTGGGGGACTTCCTATCATCCTCGCTACGGTGCGAGCAGTACTTC. Its translation: CATSDLGDFLSSSLRCEQYF.

The J gene is TRBJ2-3, the V gene TRBV20-1; unclear D gene. Trimming left V 0 bases short and J 4 bases short, with 17 bases between. The germline CDR1 and CDR2 sequences are DFQATT and SNEGSKA (reference sequence). This CDR3 region has 16 residues. CDR3 in amino acids: CSARDLDARGADTQYF. The CDR3 bases are TGCAGTGCTAGAGATCTGGACGCTCGAGGCGCAGATACGCAGTATTTT.